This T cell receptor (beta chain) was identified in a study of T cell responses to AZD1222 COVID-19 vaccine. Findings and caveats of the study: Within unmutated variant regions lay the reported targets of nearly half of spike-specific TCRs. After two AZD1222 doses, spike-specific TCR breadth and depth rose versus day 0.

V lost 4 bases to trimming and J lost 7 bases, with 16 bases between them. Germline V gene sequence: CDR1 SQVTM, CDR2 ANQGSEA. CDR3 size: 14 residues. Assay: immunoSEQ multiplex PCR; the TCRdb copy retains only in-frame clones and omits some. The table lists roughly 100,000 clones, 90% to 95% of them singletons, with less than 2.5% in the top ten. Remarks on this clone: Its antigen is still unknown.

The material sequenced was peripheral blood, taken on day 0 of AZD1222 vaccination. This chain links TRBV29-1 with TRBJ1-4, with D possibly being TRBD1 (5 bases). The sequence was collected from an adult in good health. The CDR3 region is CSVAQGGDPEKLFF. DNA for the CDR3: TGCAGCGTTGCCCAGGGAGGGGATCCTGAAAAACTGTTTTTT.